The entry below gives a single TCR beta chain sequence along with its context. The target antigen is unknown. These data are taken from a study of long-term antiretroviral therapy in people with HIV. Overall study results and limits: Diversity went up after ART and still fell short of transplant donor controls.

Trimming took 6 bases from V and 5 from J, leaving 23 bases between them. CDR1 SGHRS and CDR2 YFSETQ come from the germline V gene. The CDR3 contains 16 residues. Survey level was the resolution at which the v3.0 immunoSEQ assay ran. The data were produced by immunoSEQ multiplex PCR, yet TCRdb's version contains in-frame clones alone and is incomplete. The sample contains approximately 23,000 clones, more than 80% of which appear only once. This chain joins TRBV5-1 and TRBJ2-5; no firm D call. The sample here was unsorted PBMCs, taken roughly 5.7 years after starting antiretroviral therapy. The TCR sequence derives from a man aged 30 to 45 with HIV. This CDR3 is CASKFPEEVPTETQYF. CDR3 in DNA: TGCGCCAGCAAATTTCCCGAGGAAGTACCGACGGAGACCCAGTACTTC. Variable domain in full (rest from reference TRBV5-1 and TRBJ2-5): KAGVTQTPRYLIKTRGQQVTLSCSPISGHRSVSWYQQTPGQGLQFLFEYFSETQRNKGNFPGRFSGRQFSNSRSEMNVSTLELGDSALYLCASKFPEEVPTETQYFGPGTRLLVL.